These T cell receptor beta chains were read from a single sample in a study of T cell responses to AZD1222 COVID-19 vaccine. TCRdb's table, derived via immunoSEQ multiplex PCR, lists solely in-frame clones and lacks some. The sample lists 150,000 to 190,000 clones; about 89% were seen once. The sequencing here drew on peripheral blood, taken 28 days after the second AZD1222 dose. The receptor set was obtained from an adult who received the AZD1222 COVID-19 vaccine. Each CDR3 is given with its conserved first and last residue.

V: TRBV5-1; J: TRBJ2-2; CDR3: CASSSGLAGANTGELFF
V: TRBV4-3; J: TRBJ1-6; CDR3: CASSQDGAGVSPLHF
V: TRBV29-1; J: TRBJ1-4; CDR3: CSVGEGREKLFF
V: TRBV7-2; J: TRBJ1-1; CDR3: CASSLRQGGTEAFF
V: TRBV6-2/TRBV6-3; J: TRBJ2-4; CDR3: CASSYPSGLAKNIQYF
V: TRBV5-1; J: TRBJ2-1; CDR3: CASSTLGSYNEQFF
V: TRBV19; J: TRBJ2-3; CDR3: CASSFVGNGDTQYF
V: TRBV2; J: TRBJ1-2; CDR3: CASKSDRVYGYTF
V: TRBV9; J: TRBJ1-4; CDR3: CASSVEGQGREKLFF
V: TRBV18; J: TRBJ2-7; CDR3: CASSPQGIDEQYF
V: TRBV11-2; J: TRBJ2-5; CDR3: CASSSLGLGETQYF
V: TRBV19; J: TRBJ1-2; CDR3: CASSIRGANYGYTF
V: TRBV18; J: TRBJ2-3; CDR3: CASSQGQGALTDTQYF
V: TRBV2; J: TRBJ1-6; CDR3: CASSWGIRVNRDSPLHF
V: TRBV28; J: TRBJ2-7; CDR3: CASKSSGSVNEQYF
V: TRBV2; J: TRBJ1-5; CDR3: CASSGVGNQPQHF
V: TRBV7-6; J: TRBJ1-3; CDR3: CASRPGGVGNTIYF
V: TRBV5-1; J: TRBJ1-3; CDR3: CASSLGTVHSGNTIYF
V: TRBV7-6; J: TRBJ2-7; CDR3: CASSAPTSGSYEQYF
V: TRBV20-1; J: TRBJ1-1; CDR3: CSAGTKAFF
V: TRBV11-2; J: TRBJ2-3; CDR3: CASSFLGPGDTDTQYF
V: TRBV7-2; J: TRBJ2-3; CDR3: CASSPRTGVNSRTDTQYF
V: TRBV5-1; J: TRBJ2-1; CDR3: CASRLTPGNEQFF
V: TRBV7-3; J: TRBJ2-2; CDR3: CASSRAGTGELFF
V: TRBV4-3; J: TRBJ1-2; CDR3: CASSQVGALPLYGYTF
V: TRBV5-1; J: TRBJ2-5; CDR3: CASSPLTGVGQETQYF
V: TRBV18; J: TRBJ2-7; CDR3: CASSPTNSGRASYEQYF
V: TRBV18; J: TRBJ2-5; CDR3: CASSPQRETQYF
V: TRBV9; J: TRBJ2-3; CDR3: CASSVGLAGGPDTQYF